The clone carrying this T cell receptor (beta chain) occurred many times. Its specificity is unknown. The source of the sample is a study of blood T cells in healthy people across ages. Study outcomes and limitations: Diversity was higher, and naive CD4+ cells more numerous, in long-lived donors than in aged donors.

This CDR3 is 17 amino acids long. The V end lost 2 bases, the J end lost 3 bases, and 14 bases lay between the germline ends. Germline V gene data show CDR1 as MNHNY and CDR2 as SVGAGI (reference sequence). Sample-barcoded 5' priming and a J-beta primer mix drove a second PCR of about 6 to 12 cycles. A template-switch adaptor with 12 random nucleotides tagged each cDNA molecule. MiXCR was run by TCRdb on the 5' RACE reads, yielding one entry per CDR3 protein. This table has hundreds of thousands of distinct CDR3 sequences, about 26% appearing once. These same data were also listed under a study on T cells of mothers and their children.

The specimen sequenced was blood. This sequence joins TRBV6-6 and TRBJ2-6; D uncertain. The origin of this receptor is a boy aged 5-17 years in good health. CDR3 in amino acids: CASSYPEVSYGANVLTF. The CDR3 region has the DNA TGTGCCAGCAGTTACCCTGAGGTCAGTTATGGGGCCAACGTCCTGACTTTC.